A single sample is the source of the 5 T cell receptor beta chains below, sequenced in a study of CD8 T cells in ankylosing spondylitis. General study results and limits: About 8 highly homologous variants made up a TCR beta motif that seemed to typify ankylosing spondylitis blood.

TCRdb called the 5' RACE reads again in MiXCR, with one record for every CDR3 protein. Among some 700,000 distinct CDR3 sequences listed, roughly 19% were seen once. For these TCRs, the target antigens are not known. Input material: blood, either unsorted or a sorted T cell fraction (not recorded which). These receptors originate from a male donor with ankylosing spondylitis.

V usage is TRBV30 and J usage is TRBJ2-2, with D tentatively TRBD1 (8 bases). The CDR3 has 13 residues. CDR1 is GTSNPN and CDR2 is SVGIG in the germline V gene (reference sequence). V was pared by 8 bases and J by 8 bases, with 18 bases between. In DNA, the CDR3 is TGTGCCCAGGACAGGGAGGGACCGGGGGAGCTGTTTTTT. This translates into CAQDREGPGELFF.

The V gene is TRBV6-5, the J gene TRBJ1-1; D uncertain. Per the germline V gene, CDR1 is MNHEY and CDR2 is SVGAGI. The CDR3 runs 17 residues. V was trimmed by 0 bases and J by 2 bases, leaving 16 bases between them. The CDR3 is CASSYSSRRFANTEAFF. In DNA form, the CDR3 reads TGTGCCAGCAGTTACTCGAGCCGGCGGTTCGCTAACACTGAAGCTTTCTTT.

CDR3 DNA sequence: TGTGCCAGCAGTTTAAAAGGAGAGGGACACGAGCAGTACTTC. Its translation is CASSLKGEGHEQYF. This rearrangement joins TRBV27 to TRBJ2-7, with D perhaps TRBD1 or TRBD2 (5 bases each). Per germline, CDR1 MNHEY and CDR2 SMNVEV (reference sequence). This CDR3 is 14 amino acids long. Trimming pared 2 bases from V and 5 bases from J, leaving 13 bases between.

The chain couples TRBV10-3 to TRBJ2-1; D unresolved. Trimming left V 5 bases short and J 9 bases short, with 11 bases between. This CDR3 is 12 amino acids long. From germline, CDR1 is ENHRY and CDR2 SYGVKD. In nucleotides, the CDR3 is TGTGCCATCAGTCTATCCCTGGGTGAGCAGTTCTTC. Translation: CAISLSLGEQFF.

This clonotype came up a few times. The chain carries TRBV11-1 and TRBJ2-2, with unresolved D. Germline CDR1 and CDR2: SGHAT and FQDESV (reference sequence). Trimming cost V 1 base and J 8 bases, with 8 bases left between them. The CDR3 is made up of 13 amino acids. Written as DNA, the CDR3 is TGTGCCAGCAGCTTAGACGGTCTTGGGGAGCTGTTTTTT. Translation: CASSLDGLGELFF.